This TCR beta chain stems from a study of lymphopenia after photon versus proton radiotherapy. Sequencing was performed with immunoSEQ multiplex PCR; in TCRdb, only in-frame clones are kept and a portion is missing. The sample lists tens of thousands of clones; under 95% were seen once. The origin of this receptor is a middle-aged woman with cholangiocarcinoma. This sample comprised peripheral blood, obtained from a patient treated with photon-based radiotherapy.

The CDR3 loop is CASTGQGAQPQHF. In DNA, the CDR3 is TGCGCCAGCACCGGACAGGGGGCGCAGCCCCAGCATTTT. The chain combines TRBV10-2 with TRBJ1-5; 11 positions agree with TRBD1. CDR3 length equals 13 residues. Trimming took 7 bases from V and 7 from J; bases not matched to a gene: 3. Germline V gene sequence: CDR1 WSHSY, CDR2 SAAADI.